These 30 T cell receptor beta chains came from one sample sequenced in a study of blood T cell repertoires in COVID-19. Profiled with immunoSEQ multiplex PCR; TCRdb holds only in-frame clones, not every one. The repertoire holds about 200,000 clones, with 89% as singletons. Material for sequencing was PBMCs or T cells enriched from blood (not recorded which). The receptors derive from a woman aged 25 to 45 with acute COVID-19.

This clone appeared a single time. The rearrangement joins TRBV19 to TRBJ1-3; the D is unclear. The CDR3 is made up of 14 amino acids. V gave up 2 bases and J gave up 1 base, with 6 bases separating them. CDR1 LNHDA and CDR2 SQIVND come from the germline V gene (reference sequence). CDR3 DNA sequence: TGTGCCAGTAGTATAACTCCATCTGGAAACACCATATATTTT. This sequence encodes CASSITPSGNTIYF.

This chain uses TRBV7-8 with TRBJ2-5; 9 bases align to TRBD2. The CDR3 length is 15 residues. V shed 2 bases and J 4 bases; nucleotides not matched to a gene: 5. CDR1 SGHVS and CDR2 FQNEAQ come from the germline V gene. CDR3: CASSLPKTSGETQYF. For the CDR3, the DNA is TGTGCCAGCAGCTTACCAAAGACTAGCGGAGAGACCCAGTACTTC.

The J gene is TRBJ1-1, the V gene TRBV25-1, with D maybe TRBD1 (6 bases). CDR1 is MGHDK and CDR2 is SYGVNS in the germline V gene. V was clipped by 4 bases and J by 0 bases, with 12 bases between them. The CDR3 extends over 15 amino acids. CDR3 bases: TGTGCCAGCAGTGGAAACAGGGAGTTGAACACTGAAGCTTTCTTT. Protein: CASSGNRELNTEAFF.

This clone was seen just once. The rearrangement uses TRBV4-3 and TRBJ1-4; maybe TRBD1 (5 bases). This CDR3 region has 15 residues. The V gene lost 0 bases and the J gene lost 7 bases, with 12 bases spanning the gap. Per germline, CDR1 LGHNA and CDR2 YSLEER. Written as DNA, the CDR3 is TGCGCCAGCAGCCAAGATACAGGCGAGCGTGAAAAACTGTTTTTT. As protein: CASSQDTGEREKLFF.

CDR3 amino acids: CASSFINSPLHF. CDR3 coding DNA: TGTGCCAGCAGCTTTATTAATTCACCCCTCCACTTT. This chain links TRBV5-5 with TRBJ1-6, with D unclear. V was pared by 2 bases and J by 6 bases, with 3 bases between. This CDR3 region has 12 residues. CDR1 and CDR2 (germline): SGHKS, YYEKEE (reference sequence).

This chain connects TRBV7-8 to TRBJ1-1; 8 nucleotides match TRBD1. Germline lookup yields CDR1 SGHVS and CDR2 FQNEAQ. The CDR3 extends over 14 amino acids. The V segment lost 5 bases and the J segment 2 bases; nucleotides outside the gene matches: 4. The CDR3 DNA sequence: TGTGCCAGCAGCAAGGGACAGGCCAACACTGAAGCTTTCTTT. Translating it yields CASSKGQANTEAFF.

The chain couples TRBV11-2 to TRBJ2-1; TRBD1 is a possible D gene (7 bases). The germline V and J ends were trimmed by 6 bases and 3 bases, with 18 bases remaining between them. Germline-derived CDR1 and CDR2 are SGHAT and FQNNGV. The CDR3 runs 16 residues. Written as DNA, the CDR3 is TGTGCCAGCAGTCTACGGGGGACAGAATTCTACAATGAGCAGTTCTTC. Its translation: CASSLRGTEFYNEQFF.

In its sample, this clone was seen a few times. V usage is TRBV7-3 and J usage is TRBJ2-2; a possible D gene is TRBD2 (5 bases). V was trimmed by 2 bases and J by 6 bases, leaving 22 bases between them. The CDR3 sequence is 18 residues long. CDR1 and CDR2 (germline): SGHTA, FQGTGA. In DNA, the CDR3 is TGTGCCAGCAGCTTAGCCCCGTTGTCCCGGGATGCATCCGGGGAGCTGTTTTTT. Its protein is CASSLAPLSRDASGELFF.

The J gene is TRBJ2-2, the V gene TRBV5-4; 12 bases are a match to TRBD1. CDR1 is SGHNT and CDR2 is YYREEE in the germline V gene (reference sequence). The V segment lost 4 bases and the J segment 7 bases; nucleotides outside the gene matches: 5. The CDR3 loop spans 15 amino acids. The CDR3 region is CASSGGQGAFGELFF. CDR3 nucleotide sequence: TGTGCCAGCAGCGGGGGACAGGGGGCGTTCGGGGAGCTGTTTTTT.

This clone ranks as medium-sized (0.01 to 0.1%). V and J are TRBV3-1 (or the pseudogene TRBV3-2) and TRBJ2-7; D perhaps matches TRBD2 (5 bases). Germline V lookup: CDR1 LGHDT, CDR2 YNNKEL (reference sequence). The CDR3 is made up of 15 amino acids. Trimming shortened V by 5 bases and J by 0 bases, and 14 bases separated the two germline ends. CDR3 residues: CASSEQRMSSYEQYF. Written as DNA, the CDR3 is TGTGCCAGCAGCGAACAGCGGATGAGCTCCTACGAGCAGTACTTC.

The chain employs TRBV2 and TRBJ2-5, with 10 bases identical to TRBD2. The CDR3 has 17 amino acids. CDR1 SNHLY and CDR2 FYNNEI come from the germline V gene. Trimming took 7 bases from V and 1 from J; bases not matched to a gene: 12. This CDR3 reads CASKRGGSGGVQETQYF. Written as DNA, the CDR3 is TGTGCCAGCAAAAGGGGTGGCAGCGGGGGGGTCCAAGAGACCCAGTACTTC.

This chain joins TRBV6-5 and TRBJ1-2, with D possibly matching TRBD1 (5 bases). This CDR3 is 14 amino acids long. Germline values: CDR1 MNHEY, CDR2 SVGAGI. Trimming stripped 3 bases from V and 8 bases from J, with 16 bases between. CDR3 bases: TGTGCCAGCAGTTATCTCAAGGGGAAACACGGCTACACCTTC. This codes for CASSYLKGKHGYTF.

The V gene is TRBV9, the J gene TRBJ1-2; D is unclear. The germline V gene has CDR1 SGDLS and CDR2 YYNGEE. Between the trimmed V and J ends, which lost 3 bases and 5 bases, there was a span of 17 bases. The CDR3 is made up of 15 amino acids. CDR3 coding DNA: TGTGCCAGCAGCGACCCCATTGGAGGTTTTTATGGCTACACCTTC. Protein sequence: CASSDPIGGFYGYTF. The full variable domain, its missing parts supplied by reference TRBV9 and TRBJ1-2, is DSGVTQTPKHLITATGQRVTLRCSPRSGDLSVYWYQQSLDQGLQFLIQYYNGEERAKGNILERFSAQQFPDLHSELNLSSLELGDSALYFCASSDPIGGFYGYTFGSGTRLTVV.

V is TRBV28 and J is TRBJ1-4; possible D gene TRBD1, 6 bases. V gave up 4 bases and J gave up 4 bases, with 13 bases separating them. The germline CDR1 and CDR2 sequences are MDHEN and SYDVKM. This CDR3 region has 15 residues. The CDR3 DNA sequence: TGTGCCAGCAGTTATGCAGGGGCTGGTAATGAAAAACTGTTTTTT. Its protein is CASSYAGAGNEKLFF.

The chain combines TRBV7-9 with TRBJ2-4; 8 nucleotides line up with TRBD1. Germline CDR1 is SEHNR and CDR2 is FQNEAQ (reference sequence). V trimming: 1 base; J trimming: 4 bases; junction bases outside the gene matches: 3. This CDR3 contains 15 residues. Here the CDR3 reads CASSLVGTGKNIQYF. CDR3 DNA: TGTGCCAGCAGCTTAGTGGGGACAGGAAAAAACATTCAGTACTTC.

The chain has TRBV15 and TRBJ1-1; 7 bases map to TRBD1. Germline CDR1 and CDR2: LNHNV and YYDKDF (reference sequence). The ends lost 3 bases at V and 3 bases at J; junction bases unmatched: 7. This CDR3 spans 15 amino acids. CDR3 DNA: TGTGCCACCAGCAGGGTAGGGCAGGGGGACACTGAAGCTTTCTTT. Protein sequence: CATSRVGQGDTEAFF.

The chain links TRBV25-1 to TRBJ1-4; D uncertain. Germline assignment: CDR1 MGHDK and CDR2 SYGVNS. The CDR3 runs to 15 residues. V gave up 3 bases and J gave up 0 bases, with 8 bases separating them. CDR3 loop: CASSDLRTTNEKLFF. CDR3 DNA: TGTGCCAGCAGTGACCTCAGGACAACTAATGAAAAACTGTTTTTT.

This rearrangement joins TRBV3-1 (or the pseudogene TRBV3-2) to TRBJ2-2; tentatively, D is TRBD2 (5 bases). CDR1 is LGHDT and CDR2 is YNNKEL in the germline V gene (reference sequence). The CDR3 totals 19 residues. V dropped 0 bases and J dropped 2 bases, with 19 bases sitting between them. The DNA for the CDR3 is TGTGCCAGCAGCCAAGATCTTTGGTGGCTAGCTGGAAACACCGGGGAGCTGTTTTTT. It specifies CASSQDLWWLAGNTGELFF.

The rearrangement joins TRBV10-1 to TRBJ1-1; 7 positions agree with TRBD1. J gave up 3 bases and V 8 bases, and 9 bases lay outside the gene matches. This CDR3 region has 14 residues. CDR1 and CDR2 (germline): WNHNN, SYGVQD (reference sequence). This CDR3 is CASQGQSLDTEAFF. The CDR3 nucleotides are TGCGCCAGCCAGGGACAGTCGCTGGACACTGAAGCTTTCTTT.

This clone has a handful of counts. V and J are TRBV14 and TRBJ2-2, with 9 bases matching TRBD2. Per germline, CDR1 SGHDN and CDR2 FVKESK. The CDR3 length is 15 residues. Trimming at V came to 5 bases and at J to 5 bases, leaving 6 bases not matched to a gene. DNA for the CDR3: TGTGCCAGCAGCTTTTCGGCGGGGGGGACCGGGGAGCTGTTTTTT. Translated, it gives CASSFSAGGTGELFF.

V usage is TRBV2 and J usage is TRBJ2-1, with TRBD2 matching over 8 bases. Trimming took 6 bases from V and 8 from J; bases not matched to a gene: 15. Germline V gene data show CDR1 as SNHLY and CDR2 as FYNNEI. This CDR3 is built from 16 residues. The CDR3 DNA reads TGTGCCAGCAGCGTCCTAAGCGGGGGCATTGGGGATGAGCAGTTCTTC. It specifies CASSVLSGGIGDEQFF.

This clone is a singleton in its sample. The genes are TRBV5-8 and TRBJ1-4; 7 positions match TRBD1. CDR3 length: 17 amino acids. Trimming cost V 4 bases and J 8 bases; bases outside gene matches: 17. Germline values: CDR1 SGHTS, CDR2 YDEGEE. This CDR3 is CASSPGQVKASVEKLFF. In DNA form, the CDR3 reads TGTGCCAGCAGCCCCGGACAGGTTAAGGCCTCGGTGGAAAAACTGTTTTTT.

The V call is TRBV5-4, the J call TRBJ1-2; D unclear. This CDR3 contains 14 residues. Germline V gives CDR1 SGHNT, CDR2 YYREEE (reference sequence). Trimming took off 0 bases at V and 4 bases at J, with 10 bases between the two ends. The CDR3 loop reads CASSLAQFTYGYTF. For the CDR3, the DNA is TGTGCCAGCAGCTTGGCCCAGTTTACCTATGGCTACACCTTC.

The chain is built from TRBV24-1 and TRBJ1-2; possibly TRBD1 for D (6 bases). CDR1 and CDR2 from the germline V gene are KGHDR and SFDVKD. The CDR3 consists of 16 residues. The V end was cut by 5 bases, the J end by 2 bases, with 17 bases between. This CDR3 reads CATSAPGGRGNYGYTF. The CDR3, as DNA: TGTGCCACCAGTGCCCCTGGGGGCAGGGGAAACTATGGCTACACCTTC.

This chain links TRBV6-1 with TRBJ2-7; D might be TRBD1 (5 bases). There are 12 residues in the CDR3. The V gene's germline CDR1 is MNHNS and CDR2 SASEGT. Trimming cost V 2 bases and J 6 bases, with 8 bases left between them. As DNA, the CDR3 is TGTGCCAGCAGTGAAAAGGGGCGCGAGCAGTACTTC. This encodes CASSEKGREQYF.

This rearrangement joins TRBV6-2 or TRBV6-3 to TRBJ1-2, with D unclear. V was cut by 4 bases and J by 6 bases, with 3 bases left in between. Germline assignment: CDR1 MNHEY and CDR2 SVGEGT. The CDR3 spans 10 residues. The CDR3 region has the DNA TGTGCCAGCAGTTCCGATGGCTACACCTTC. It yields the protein CASSSDGYTF.

In DNA, the CDR3 is TGCAGCGCCGCAGCTTGGACTACTCCCTACAATGAGCAGTTCTTC. Translating gives CSAAAWTTPYNEQFF. The rearrangement joins TRBV29-1 to TRBJ2-1, with D possibly TRBD2 on 6 matching bases. The V and J ends lost 7 bases and 2 bases respectively, with 18 bases between them. The CDR3 spans 15 residues. Per germline, CDR1 SQVTM and CDR2 ANQGSEA.

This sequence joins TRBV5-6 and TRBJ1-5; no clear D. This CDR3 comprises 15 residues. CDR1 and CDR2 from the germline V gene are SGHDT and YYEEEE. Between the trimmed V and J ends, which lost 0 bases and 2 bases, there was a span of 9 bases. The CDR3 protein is CASSLAGLGNQPQHF. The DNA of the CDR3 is TGTGCCAGCAGCTTGGCAGGTTTGGGCAATCAGCCCCAGCATTTT.

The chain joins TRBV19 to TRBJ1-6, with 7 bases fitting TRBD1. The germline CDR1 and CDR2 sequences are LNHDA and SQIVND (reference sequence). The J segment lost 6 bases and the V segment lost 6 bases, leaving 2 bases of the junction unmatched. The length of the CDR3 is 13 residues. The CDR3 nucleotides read TGTGCCAGTAGACAGGGGTTTAATTCACCCCTCCACTTT. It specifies CASRQGFNSPLHF.

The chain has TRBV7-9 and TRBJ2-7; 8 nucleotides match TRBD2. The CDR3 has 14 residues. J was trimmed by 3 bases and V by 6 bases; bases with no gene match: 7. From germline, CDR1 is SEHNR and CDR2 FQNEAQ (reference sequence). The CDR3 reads CASSIAGPNYEQYF. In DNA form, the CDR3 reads TGTGCCAGCAGTATAGCGGGACCTAACTACGAGCAGTACTTC.